One and the same sample provided the 22 T cell receptor beta chains below, sequenced in a study of blood T cell repertoires in COVID-19. Here immunoSEQ multiplex PCR was the method, and the copy in TCRdb shows in-frame clones only, minus some. Here the sample spans 200,000 to 250,000 clones, approximately 88% being singletons. Input material: PBMCs or T cells enriched from blood (not recorded which). These receptors were collected from a woman in her 30s who had been exposed to COVID-19.

The rearrangement links TRBV7-2 to TRBJ2-5, with 11 positions matching TRBD2. The CDR3 runs to 17 residues. Germline CDR1 and CDR2: SGHTA and FQGNSA. V shed 4 bases, J shed 1 base, and the junction held 8 bases outside the gene matches. The CDR3 loop is CASSSSSGRLIQETQYF. The DNA for the CDR3 is TGTGCCAGCAGCTCATCTAGCGGGAGGCTGATCCAAGAGACCCAGTACTTC.

V usage is TRBV29-1 and J usage is TRBJ1-3, with D perhaps matching TRBD1 (6 bases). The CDR3 consists of 16 residues. Germline CDR1 reads SQVTM; CDR2 reads ANQGSEA. The ends were cut back, 4 bases at V and 0 bases at J, with 16 bases in the middle. DNA of the CDR3: TGCAGCGTTGTCGGACAGCCCAGCCACTCTGGAAACACCATATATTTT. It specifies CSVVGQPSHSGNTIYF. The whole variable domain, filled in from reference TRBV29-1 and TRBJ1-3, reads SAVISQKPSRDICQRGTSLTIQCQVDSQVTMMFWYRQQPGQSLTLIATANQGSEATYESGFVIDKFPISRPNLTFSTLTVSNMSPEDSSIYLCSVVGQPSHSGNTIYFGEGSWLTVV.

The chain combines TRBV19 with TRBJ2-6; 10 nucleotides match TRBD1. The CDR3 is 18 amino acids. V trimming: 0 bases; J trimming: 0 bases; junction bases outside the gene matches: 2. Germline loops: CDR1 LNHDA, CDR2 SQIVND (reference sequence). Here the CDR3 DNA reads TGTGCCAGTAGTATAGAGACAGGGGGCTCCTCTGGGGCCAACGTCCTGACTTTC. Translated, it gives CASSIETGGSSGANVLTF.

The chain carries TRBV18 and TRBJ1-5; TRBD1 matches 8 bases. J lost 0 bases, V lost 2 bases, and 9 bases had no gene match. There are 18 residues in the CDR3. The germline V gene has CDR1 KGHSH and CDR2 LQKENI. The CDR3 protein is CASSPAGPGTGSNQPQHF. The CDR3 bases are TGTGCCAGCTCACCAGCTGGTCCCGGGACAGGTAGCAATCAGCCCCAGCATTTT.

This rearrangement joins TRBV28 to TRBJ1-2; the D gene is possibly TRBD1 (5 bases). The CDR3 extends over 15 amino acids. The germline V and J ends were trimmed by 7 bases and 7 bases, with 22 bases remaining between them. Per germline, CDR1 MDHEN and CDR2 SYDVKM. The CDR3 spells CASIGTGEGPSGYTF. Written as DNA, the CDR3 is TGTGCCAGCATAGGAACCGGGGAGGGGCCCTCTGGCTACACCTTC.

The DNA of the CDR3 is TGTGCCAGCAGCCTCGGACAGGGGGCATCGGAACTGTTTTTT. Its protein product is CASSLGQGASELFF. V gene TRBV6-5 combines with J gene TRBJ1-4, with TRBD1 matching 11 bases. CDR1 is MNHEY, CDR2 SVGAGI, per germline. V was pared by 6 bases and J by 12 bases, with 9 bases of the junction left unmatched. CDR3 length: 14 amino acids.

The chain joins TRBV12-3 or TRBV12-4 to TRBJ2-1, with D tentatively TRBD2 (5 bases). CDR3 length equals 11 residues. V dropped 6 bases and J dropped 12 bases, with 12 bases sitting between them. CDR3: CASRQLVRQFF. The CDR3, as DNA: TGTGCCAGCAGACAACTAGTTCGGCAGTTCTTC.

This clone has a count of ten or more. The chain joins TRBV9 to TRBJ2-1, with 10 bases matching TRBD2. Trimming took 0 bases from V and 8 from J; bases not matched to a gene: 17. CDR1 and CDR2 from the germline V gene are SGDLS and YYNGEE. The CDR3 is made up of 19 amino acids. The CDR3 spells CASSVVGGGLAGDRYEQFF. CDR3 sequence (DNA): TGTGCCAGCAGCGTAGTTGGCGGGGGTCTAGCGGGAGATCGATATGAGCAGTTCTTC.

The J gene is TRBJ1-5, the V gene TRBV30; maybe TRBD1 (5 bases). This CDR3 region has 14 residues. The V end lost 1 base, the J end lost 4 bases, and 11 bases lay between the germline ends. Germline V CDR1 and CDR2: GTSNPN, SVGIG (reference sequence). The DNA for the CDR3 is TGTGCCTGGAGTGAGGGACTTGGTAATCAGCCCCAGCATTTT. Residues: CAWSEGLGNQPQHF.

The CDR3 reads CATPDRVELFGGNTIYF. In nucleotides, the CDR3 is TGTGCCACCCCCGACAGGGTTGAACTTTTTGGTGGAAACACCATATATTTT. The gene calls are TRBV7-9 and TRBJ1-3, with 7 bases identical to TRBD1. Germline V gives CDR1 SEHNR, CDR2 FQNEAQ (reference sequence). Trimming at V came to 10 bases and at J to 3 bases, leaving 18 bases not matched to a gene. There are 17 residues in the CDR3.

The chain has TRBV30 and TRBJ1-2; D call uncertain. Germline CDR1 reads GTSNPN; CDR2 reads SVGIG (reference sequence). Trimming pared 5 bases from V and 14 bases from J, leaving 15 bases between. The length of the CDR3 is 10 residues. The CDR3 loop is CAWDRVTETF. CDR3 bases: TGTGCCTGGGATAGAGTTACCGAAACCTTC.

This clone was found once. The CDR3 DNA follows: TGCGCCAGCAGTCAAGACAAGGGGGTTACGCGATACACTGAAGCTTTCTTT. This translates into CASSQDKGVTRYTEAFF. This chain links TRBV23-1 with TRBJ1-1, with D maybe TRBD1 (6 bases). TRBV23-1 is filed as an ORF, its function uncertain. The V end was cut by 2 bases, the J end by 3 bases, with 19 bases between. The CDR3 is made up of 17 amino acids.

The chain employs TRBV7-9 and TRBJ1-2, with 7 bases matching TRBD1. Germline lookup yields CDR1 SEHNR and CDR2 FQNEAQ (reference sequence). The CDR3 sequence is 14 residues long. Losses at the gene ends were 4 bases for V and 3 bases for J; bases not matched to a gene: 5. This CDR3 reads CASSYTDRYYGYTF. CDR3 DNA: TGTGCCAGCAGCTATACGGACAGGTACTATGGCTACACCTTC.

The chain recombines TRBV30 with TRBJ2-1; TRBD2 matches 9 bases. Germline values: CDR1 GTSNPN, CDR2 SVGIG (reference sequence). CDR3 length equals 14 residues. The CDR3 DNA follows: TGTGGAGGCGGGAGGGCTCCCTCCTACAATGAGCAGTTCTTC. Protein product: CGGGRAPSYNEQFF. Variable domain in full (rest from reference TRBV30 and TRBJ2-1): SQTIHQWPATLVQPVGSPLSLECTVEGTSNPNLYWYRQAAGRGLQLLFYSVGIGQISSEVPQNLSASRPQDRQFILSSKKLLLSDSGFYLCGGGRAPSYNEQFFGPGTRLTVL.

There are a few counts of this clone. V usage is TRBV10-3 and J usage is TRBJ2-7; 15 bases match TRBD2. V gave up 0 bases and J gave up 6 bases; unmatched junction bases: 6. Germline-derived CDR1 and CDR2 are ENHRY and SYGVKD. The CDR3 sequence is 17 residues long. CDR3 loop: CAISESWTSGRASEQYF. In DNA form, the CDR3 reads TGTGCCATCAGTGAGTCGTGGACTAGCGGGAGGGCCAGCGAGCAGTACTTC.

This clone was observed many times. The CDR3 loop is CASSFRVKGEQYF. Here the CDR3 DNA reads TGTGCCAGCAGTTTTCGGGTCAAGGGGGAGCAGTACTTC. The V call is TRBV12-3 or TRBV12-4, the J call TRBJ2-7, with D possibly TRBD1 on 5 matching bases. This CDR3 has 13 amino acids. The V end was cut by 3 bases, the J end by 7 bases, with 13 bases between.

This chain joins TRBV15 and TRBJ2-1; 7 positions agree with TRBD2. Germline V gives CDR1 LNHNV, CDR2 YYDKDF (reference sequence). The CDR3 runs to 16 residues. V lost 4 bases, J lost 7 bases, and 13 bases stayed unmatched. CDR3 sequence reads: CATSNEAGLTTNEQFF. The CDR3 DNA sequence: TGTGCCACCAGCAACGAGGCGGGACTAACCACGAATGAGCAGTTCTTC.

The V gene is TRBV11-2, the J gene TRBJ2-7; D not resolved. Germline CDR1 is SGHAT and CDR2 is FQNNGV. Trimming left V 5 bases short and J 12 bases short, with 20 bases between. This CDR3 region has 13 residues. CDR3 region: CASSPPSLRRLYF. CDR3 bases: TGTGCCAGCAGCCCTCCTTCACTTCGACGACTGTACTTC.

This chain joins TRBV28 and TRBJ2-5, with TRBD2 identical over 7 bases. There are 13 residues in the CDR3. The J segment lost 1 base and the V segment lost 7 bases, leaving 3 bases of the junction unmatched. Germline assignment: CDR1 MDHEN and CDR2 SYDVKM. The chain's CDR3 is CASTGTIQETQYF. CDR3 DNA: TGTGCCAGCACCGGGACTATCCAAGAGACCCAGTACTTC.

The chain couples TRBV2 to TRBJ1-1, with D perhaps matching TRBD1 (5 bases). Germline CDR1 is SNHLY and CDR2 is FYNNEI. V was clipped by 5 bases and J by 1 base, with 11 bases between them. The CDR3 loop spans 14 amino acids. As DNA, the CDR3 is TGTGCCAGCAGTTTGAGACAGCCGAACACTGAAGCTTTCTTT. Translated, it gives CASSLRQPNTEAFF. Filled out from reference TRBV2 and TRBJ1-1, the complete variable domain reads EPEVTQTPSHQVTQMGQEVILRCVPISNHLYFYWYRQILGQKVEFLVSFYNNEISEKSEIFDDQFSVERPDGSNFTLKIRSTKLEDSAMYFCASSLRQPNTEAFFGQGTRLTVV.

Only one count was recorded for this clone. The V gene is TRBV7-9, the J gene TRBJ2-1; the D gene is possibly TRBD2 (6 bases). Trimming cost V 5 bases and J 0 bases, with 11 bases left between them. Per germline, CDR1 SEHNR and CDR2 FQNEAQ (reference sequence). The CDR3 is 15 residues long. The CDR3 loop is CASSRGTSSYNEQFF. The CDR3 region has the DNA TGTGCCAGCAGCCGCGGGACGAGCTCCTACAATGAGCAGTTCTTC.

The gene calls are TRBV5-1 and TRBJ2-3; 13 bases align to TRBD2. V lost 3 bases and J lost 5; bases outside the gene matches: 6. This CDR3 spans 16 amino acids. Germline loops: CDR1 SGHRS, CDR2 YFSETQ. The CDR3 nucleotides read TGCGCCAGCAGCTGGGGGGGACTAGCGGGATTAGATACGCAGTATTTT. Its protein product is CASSWGGLAGLDTQYF. The full variable domain, completed using reference TRBV5-1 and TRBJ2-3, is KAGVTQTPRYLIKTRGQQVTLSCSPISGHRSVSWYQQTPGQGLQFLFEYFSETQRNKGNFPGRFSGRQFSNSRSEMNVSTLELGDSALYLCASSWGGLAGLDTQYFGPGTRLTVL.